Below, 25 T cell receptor beta chains from the same sample are listed, as sequenced in a study of T cell repertoires in cytomegalovirus infection. Each CDR3 protein gets one entry after TCRdb re-called the reads with MiXCR. This table has 85,000 to 130,000 distinct CDR3 sequences, less than 25% appearing once. The sample consisted of CD8+ T cells from PBMCs. The origin of the receptors is a human donor in good health (CMV status not recorded). Some clones in this sample may be carry-over from other donors' samples.

This clonotype was observed a handful of times. The V call is TRBV28, the J call TRBJ1-1; D gene unclear. Trimming took 2 bases from V and 4 from J, leaving 11 bases between them. Germline lookup yields CDR1 MDHEN and CDR2 SYDVKM. The CDR3 consists of 14 residues. CDR3 coding DNA: TGTGCCAGCAGTTTAATCCGGGTAGGCACTGAAGCTTTCTTT. Translating it yields CASSLIRVGTEAFF.

The chain employs TRBV28 and TRBJ2-7; 11 positions match TRBD1. This CDR3 contains 16 residues. V lost 3 bases, J lost 3 bases, and 7 bases stayed unmatched. Germline CDR1 reads MDHEN; CDR2 reads SYDVKM. The CDR3 DNA follows: TGTGCCAGCAGTTTCCCTCCCGGGACAGGGGGCTACGAGCAGTACTTC. It codes for CASSFPPGTGGYEQYF.

This clonotype was seen just once. This sequence joins TRBV29-1 and TRBJ1-2; possibly TRBD1 for D (5 bases). V was clipped by 0 bases and J by 4 bases, with 9 bases between them. There are 13 residues in the CDR3. CDR1 is SQVTM, CDR2 ANQGSEA, per germline. CDR3 region: CSVEDTDSYGYTF. The DNA for the CDR3 is TGCAGCGTTGAAGATACCGACAGCTATGGCTACACCTTC. The complete variable domain, with remaining parts taken from reference TRBV29-1 and TRBJ1-2, reads SAVISQKPSRDICQRGTSLTIQCQVDSQVTMMFWYRQQPGQSLTLIATANQGSEATYESGFVIDKFPISRPNLTFSTLTVSNMSPEDSSIYLCSVEDTDSYGYTFGSGTRLTVV.

This clonotype was seen more than once but under ten times. This chain joins TRBV24-1 and TRBJ2-1; D is unresolved. Trimming removed 8 bases from V and 5 bases from J, with 9 bases in between. This CDR3 is built from 12 residues. Per germline, CDR1 KGHDR and CDR2 SFDVKD. CDR3 sequence (DNA): TGTGCCACCAAAGACACTGACAATGAGCAGTTCTTC. This sequence encodes CATKDTDNEQFF.

This clonotype was counted at least ten times. The chain joins TRBV7-6 to TRBJ2-1, with D perhaps matching TRBD2 (5 bases). The CDR3 totals 12 residues. Germline loops: CDR1 SGHVS, CDR2 FNYEAQ. The V and J ends lost 5 bases and 7 bases respectively, with 9 bases between them. In DNA, the CDR3 is TGTGCCAGCAGCGCCCGCGGGAATGAGCAGTTCTTC. Translation: CASSARGNEQFF.

The rearrangement uses TRBV20-1 and TRBJ1-5, with TRBD1 as a possible D gene (5 bases). From germline, CDR1 is DFQATT and CDR2 SNEGSKA (reference sequence). The V end was cut by 2 bases, the J end by 0 bases, with 23 bases between. The CDR3 totals 19 residues. CDR3 sequence: CSARPGPSRDFFSNQPQHF. The CDR3 DNA reads as TGCAGTGCTAGACCTGGACCCTCACGGGACTTCTTTAGCAATCAGCCCCAGCATTTT.

This clonotype was picked up a small number of times. V and J are TRBV29-1 and TRBJ1-3, with 7 bases aligning to TRBD1. V lost 5 bases to trimming and J lost 1 base; unmatched junction nucleotides: 8. CDR3 length: 15 amino acids. Germline CDR1 is SQVTM and CDR2 is ANQGSEA. This chain's CDR3 is CSVLGTVGSGNTIYF. Written as DNA, the CDR3 is TGCAGCGTTCTCGGGACAGTTGGTTCTGGAAACACCATATATTTT.

This clonotype was observed a few times. This sequence joins TRBV15 and TRBJ2-6; D is ambiguous. Germline V gene sequence: CDR1 LNHNV, CDR2 YYDKDF (reference sequence). The CDR3 covers 17 residues. Trimming took 0 bases from V and 0 from J, leaving 9 bases between them. The CDR3 is CATSRDGSSSGANVLTF. The CDR3 DNA reads TGTGCCACCAGCAGAGACGGCAGCAGCTCTGGGGCCAACGTCCTGACTTTC.

This clonotype was seen a few times. The chain has TRBV6-2 or TRBV6-3 and TRBJ2-7, with 9 bases lining up with TRBD1. The germline CDR1 and CDR2 sequences are MNHEY and SVGEGT. The V segment lost 5 bases and the J segment 7 bases; nucleotides outside the gene matches: 3. CDR3 length: 12 residues. In nucleotides, the CDR3 is TGTGCCAGCAGTGCGACAGGGGGGGAGCAGTACTTC. Amino acids: CASSATGGEQYF.

V and J are TRBV27 and TRBJ2-1; 8 nucleotides align to TRBD2. Germline V gene lookup returns CDR1 MNHEY and CDR2 SMNVEV (reference sequence). This CDR3 is 13 amino acids long. Trimming cost V 6 bases and J 6 bases; bases outside gene matches: 4. The CDR3 loop is CASSRGLANEQFF. The CDR3 nucleotides read TGTGCCAGCAGCCGAGGACTAGCCAATGAGCAGTTCTTC.

This clonotype was observed many times. The J gene is TRBJ2-1, the V gene TRBV7-2, with 9 nucleotides matching TRBD1. Germline V CDR1 and CDR2: SGHTA, FQGNSA. V lost 5 bases to trimming and J lost 4 bases; unmatched junction nucleotides: 6. The CDR3 covers 15 residues. The CDR3 loop is CASSPRTGAYNEQFF. The CDR3 nucleotides read TGTGCCAGCAGCCCCCGGACAGGGGCATACAATGAGCAGTTCTTC.

This clonotype was counted many times. This chain joins TRBV7-6 and TRBJ2-3; 15 nucleotides agree with TRBD2. CDR1 SGHVS and CDR2 FNYEAQ come from the germline V gene. The CDR3 spans 18 residues. V lost 5 bases, J lost 5 bases, and 11 bases stayed unmatched. The CDR3 DNA follows: TGTGCCAGCAGCCGACCCCGGACTAGCGGGAGGGCCGGAGATACGCAGTATTTT. Translating it yields CASSRPRTSGRAGDTQYF.

In its sample, this clonotype was seen many times. The CDR3 nucleotides read TGTGCCAGCAGTCTTTTTAACGACGAGCAGTACTTC. Translation: CASSLFNDEQYF. The V gene is TRBV28, the J gene TRBJ2-7; no firm D call. V was pared by 5 bases and J by 5 bases, with 10 bases between. Germline CDR1 and CDR2: MDHEN and SYDVKM. CDR3 length: 12 residues. Full variable domain (outside the CDR3, taken from reference TRBV28 and TRBJ2-7): DVKVTQSSRYLVKRTGEKVFLECVQDMDHENMFWYRQDPGLGLRLIYFSYDVKMKEKGDIPEGYSVSREKKERFSLILESASTNQTSMYLCASSLFNDEQYFGPGTRLTVT.

This clonotype was detected many times. The chain is built from TRBV12-3 or TRBV12-4 and TRBJ2-2, with 8 bases lining up with TRBD1. This CDR3 comprises 15 residues. The V segment lost 6 bases and the J segment 1 base; nucleotides outside the gene matches: 4. Here the CDR3 DNA reads TGTGCCAGCAGCCCTGGGACAGGGAACACCGGGGAGCTGTTTTTT. Translation gives CASSPGTGNTGELFF.

V gene TRBV4-3 combines with J gene TRBJ1-2; D ambiguous. The germline gives CDR1 LGHNA, CDR2 YSLEER. The CDR3 extends over 17 amino acids. V lost 0 bases, J lost 0 bases, and 14 bases lay in between. CDR3 DNA: TGCGCCAGCAGCCAAGATATTGGCGGGGTAGCTAACTATGGCTACACCTTC. It translates to CASSQDIGGVANYGYTF.

This clonotype has at least ten counts. This chain links TRBV12-3 or TRBV12-4 with TRBJ2-7, with D possibly being TRBD1 (5 bases). The CDR3 has 15 amino acids. V dropped 5 bases and J dropped 1 base, with 15 bases sitting between them. The CDR3 sequence: CASSTDIRASYEQYF. The DNA for the CDR3 is TGTGCCAGCAGTACGGACATCCGCGCATCCTACGAGCAGTACTTC.

The sample holds a few counts of this clonotype. The rearrangement links TRBV28 to TRBJ2-5; 12 positions match TRBD2. J lost 4 bases, V lost 3 bases, and 9 bases had no gene match. The CDR3 consists of 17 residues. Germline V lookup: CDR1 MDHEN, CDR2 SYDVKM. The DNA of the CDR3 is TGTGCCAGCAGTTTTCCTCTAGCGGGGGGGCCAGGAGAGACCCAGTACTTC. The encoded protein is CASSFPLAGGPGETQYF.

Only a few counts were recorded for this clonotype. The rearrangement links TRBV28 to TRBJ2-7, with 14 bases that match TRBD2. The CDR3 is 20 residues long. The trim removed 3 bases at V and 0 bases at J, leaving 13 bases unmatched. The germline V gene encodes CDR1 MDHEN and CDR2 SYDVKM. The CDR3 DNA is TGTGCCAGCAGTTTTGGACTAGCGGGGGGCGAACACCCTCGCTCCTACGAGCAGTACTTC. Translating gives CASSFGLAGGEHPRSYEQYF.

V and J are TRBV29-1 and TRBJ1-2; D is undetermined. From germline, CDR1 is SQVTM and CDR2 ANQGSEA. Between the trimmed V and J ends, which lost 6 bases and 3 bases, there was a span of 8 bases. There are 11 residues in the CDR3. The CDR3 DNA is TGCAGCGTCCCCTGGGACTATGGCTACACCTTC. This gives the protein CSVPWDYGYTF.

This clonotype was counted only a few times. The chain recombines TRBV20-1 with TRBJ2-7, with TRBD1 matching over 7 bases. Germline CDR1 is DFQATT and CDR2 is SNEGSKA (reference sequence). V shed 2 bases, J shed 4 bases, and the junction held 8 bases outside the gene matches. This CDR3 contains 14 residues. The CDR3 loop is CSARITGQYYEQYF. In DNA, the CDR3 is TGCAGTGCTAGAATAACGGGACAGTATTACGAGCAGTACTTC.

This clonotype has more than one count but fewer than ten. V and J are TRBV4-3 and TRBJ1-2; the match to TRBD1 covers 7 bases. The CDR3 runs to 14 residues. The germline V gene encodes CDR1 LGHNA and CDR2 YSLEER. J was trimmed by 8 bases and V by 3 bases; bases with no gene match: 9. For the CDR3, the DNA is TGCGCCAGCAGCCAGGACACAGGGGTCCGGGGCTACACCTTC. Protein sequence: CASSQDTGVRGYTF.

The gene calls are TRBV24-1 and TRBJ2-3; D may be TRBD2 (5 bases). This CDR3 has 15 amino acids. V lost 3 bases and J 2 bases, leaving 11 bases between the germline ends. Germline V gene lookup returns CDR1 KGHDR and CDR2 SFDVKD. CDR3 nucleotides: TGTGCCACCAGTGATCGGAAGGGAGTCACAGATACGCAGTATTTT. It codes for CATSDRKGVTDTQYF.

This clonotype was counted ten times or more. This chain links TRBV7-6 with TRBJ2-2, with TRBD1 matching over 7 bases. V shed 1 base and J 1 base; nucleotides not matched to a gene: 15. Germline V gene sequence: CDR1 SGHVS, CDR2 FNYEAQ. CDR3 length equals 20 residues. The chain's CDR3 is CASSLEVTGQSLQNTGELFF. CDR3 nucleotide sequence: TGTGCCAGCAGCTTAGAGGTGACAGGGCAGTCGTTACAGAACACCGGGGAGCTGTTTTTT.

In this sample, this clonotype turned up many times. The chain has TRBV12-3 or TRBV12-4 and TRBJ1-4; a weak D match, TRBD1 (6 bases). The CDR3 sequence is 15 residues long. Between the trimmed V and J ends, which lost 5 bases and 7 bases, there was a span of 17 bases. CDR3 in DNA: TGTGCCAGCAGTCCCGCCGGGGGCGGAGGTGAAAAACTGTTTTTT. Residues: CASSPAGGGGEKLFF.

In this sample, this clonotype turned up many times. The J gene is TRBJ1-2, the V gene TRBV2; D remains ambiguous. Germline V gene lookup returns CDR1 SNHLY and CDR2 FYNNEI. With 3 bases removed from V and 6 bases from J, the gap between germline ends came to 11 bases. This CDR3 has 13 residues. CDR3: CASSDLGWDGYTF. CDR3 coding DNA: TGTGCCAGCAGTGATTTGGGTTGGGATGGCTACACCTTC. Together with reference TRBV2 and TRBJ1-2, the CDR3 gives the full variable domain: EPEVTQTPSHQVTQMGQEVILRCVPISNHLYFYWYRQILGQKVEFLVSFYNNEISEKSEIFDDQFSVERPDGSNFTLKIRSTKLEDSAMYFCASSDLGWDGYTFGSGTRLTVV.